Each of the 28 T cell receptor beta chains below was sequenced from the same sample in a study of cytomegalovirus exposure and HLA in healthy donors. PCR amplification relied on 60 Vbeta primers (plus 13 Jbeta primers). Data came from immunoSEQ multiplex PCR; TCRdb stores just in-frame clones and leaves some out. The sample yields around 190,000 clones, about 80% seen once. Specimen: PBMCs. The source of these receptors is a woman aged 30 to 39 in good health and CMV-seronegative.

This clone was picked up one time. The chain combines TRBV5-1 with TRBJ2-5; the D is unclear. V lost 0 bases and J lost 5, with 17 bases in between. The CDR3 is 16 residues long. CDR1 and CDR2 (germline): SGHRS, YFSETQ. This chain's CDR3 is CASSLGARPVVETQYF. The CDR3 DNA is TGCGCCAGCAGCTTGGGGGCCCGACCCGTTGTGGAGACCCAGTACTTC.

In its sample, this clone was seen once. J is TRBJ2-1 and V is TRBV4-2; 8 bases line up with TRBD2. This CDR3 comprises 16 residues. Losses at the gene ends were 1 base for V and 7 bases for J; bases not matched to a gene: 9. Germline CDR1 is LGHNA and CDR2 is YNFKEQ. The CDR3 coding sequence is TGTGCCAGCAGCCAAGGAAAGGGTATAGCGGGGAATGAGCAGTTCTTC. It translates to CASSQGKGIAGNEQFF.

J is TRBJ1-2 and V is TRBV6-5; 9 bases align to TRBD1. V lost 4 bases to trimming and J lost 5 bases; unmatched junction nucleotides: 2. This CDR3 has 13 residues. Germline V gene data show CDR1 as MNHEY and CDR2 as SVGAGI. The CDR3 DNA reads TGTGCCAGCAGTTTACAGGGGGCATATGGCTACACCTTC. This sequence encodes CASSLQGAYGYTF.

On this clone itself: The CDR3 carries no conserved terminal phenylalanine or tryptophan, so it likely arises from a read error. The chain uses TRBV9 and TRBJ1-1; 7 bases match TRBD1. The CDR3 extends over 16 amino acids. Germline CDR1 reads SGDLS; CDR2 reads YYNGEE. V lost 4 bases and J lost 0; bases outside the gene matches: 9. DNA for the CDR3: TGTGCCAGCAGCTTAACCTCGACAGGGATGAACACTGAAGCTTTCCTT. Translation: CASSLTSTGMNTEAFL.

In this sample, this clone turned up a few times. The rearrangement uses TRBV30 and TRBJ1-4; 7 bases match TRBD1. The germline V gene has CDR1 GTSNPN and CDR2 SVGIG (reference sequence). The junction had 10 bases not matched to a gene; V was cut back by 4 bases and J by 14 bases. This CDR3 comprises 12 residues. CDR3 residues: CAWISPQGNLFF. The DNA of the CDR3 is TGTGCCTGGATCTCCCCACAGGGGAATCTGTTTTTT.

This clone was recorded a few times. J is TRBJ2-7 and V is TRBV14, with 11 bases aligning to TRBD2. V shed 4 bases, J shed 4 bases, and the junction held 9 bases outside the gene matches. The germline V gene has CDR1 SGHDN and CDR2 FVKESK. This CDR3 has 16 amino acids. The CDR3 DNA reads as TGTGCCAGCAGCCCCCCGGGACTAGCGGCCCCTTACGAGCAGTACTTC. This translates into CASSPPGLAAPYEQYF.

This clone has just one count. The chain uses TRBV5-1 and TRBJ2-7; the D gene is possibly TRBD1 (5 bases). Germline CDR1 and CDR2: SGHRS and YFSETQ. V gave up 0 bases and J gave up 4 bases, with 11 bases separating them. This CDR3 has 14 amino acids. The CDR3 bases are TGCGCCAGCAGCTTGGTAGGCAGGGCGTACGAGCAGTACTTC. Encoded protein: CASSLVGRAYEQYF.

This chain links TRBV2 with TRBJ1-3, with D hard to call. V was clipped by 6 bases and J by 0 bases, with 12 bases between them. The CDR3 totals 15 residues. The V gene's germline CDR1 is SNHLY and CDR2 FYNNEI. The CDR3 nucleotides read TGTGCCAGCAGGAAGACGGGTTCCTCTGGAAACACCATATATTTT. It encodes CASRKTGSSGNTIYF.

This clone was seen more than once but under ten times. This sequence joins TRBV27 and TRBJ1-2, with D perhaps matching TRBD1 (5 bases). Trimming removed 4 bases from V and 3 bases from J, with 15 bases in between. Germline CDR1 reads MNHEY; CDR2 reads SMNVEV (reference sequence). This CDR3 is 15 amino acids long. CDR3 amino acids: CASSSLGGGYYGYTF. The CDR3 nucleotides read TGTGCCAGCAGTTCGCTGGGTGGGGGGTACTATGGCTACACCTTC.

The rearrangement links TRBV4-1 to TRBJ2-2, with D tentatively TRBD1 (5 bases). Germline CDR1 MGHRA, CDR2 YSYEKL. Trimming cost V 8 bases and J 4 bases, with 14 bases left between them. The CDR3 is 14 amino acids. CDR3 sequence (DNA): TGCGCCAGCCGACAGATGTCGGTCACCGGGGAGCTGTTTTTT. It specifies CASRQMSVTGELFF.

This clone was seen more than once but under ten times. The chain couples TRBV19 to TRBJ1-2; D gene ambiguous. Germline V gives CDR1 LNHDA, CDR2 SQIVND (reference sequence). This CDR3 is 13 amino acids long. Trimming pared 3 bases from V and 4 bases from J, leaving 9 bases between. The CDR3 DNA sequence: TGTGCCAGTAGTATTCACGGGAGCTATGGCTACACCTTC. Amino acids: CASSIHGSYGYTF.

Concerning this clone: At the DNA level, this CDR3 is encoded by other sequences in the same sample as well. The gene calls are TRBV6-1 and TRBJ2-3; possible D gene TRBD2, 5 bases. Trimming pared 7 bases from V and 1 base from J, leaving 12 bases between. CDR1 and CDR2 from the germline V gene are MNHNS and SASEGT. The CDR3 is 14 amino acids. The CDR3: CASTSRRGTDTQYF. The CDR3 nucleotides read TGTGCCAGCACCTCGAGGCGGGGCACAGATACGCAGTATTTT.

This clone is a singleton in its sample. The CDR3 reads CASSIRDRYYEQYF. The CDR3 bases are TGTGCCAGTAGTATTAGGGACAGGTACTACGAGCAGTACTTC. This sequence joins TRBV19 and TRBJ2-7, with 8 positions matching TRBD1. Looked up from germline, CDR1 is LNHDA and CDR2 is SQIVND (reference sequence). V dropped 3 bases and J dropped 3; count of bases not matched to a gene: 4. The length of the CDR3 is 14 residues.

CDR3 DNA sequence: TGTGCCACCAGCAGAGTCTTTGGACAGGGGAGACACGAGCAGTACTTC. Protein sequence: CATSRVFGQGRHEQYF. The chain joins TRBV15 to TRBJ2-7; 9 bases agree with TRBD1. Trimming took 1 base from V and 5 from J; bases not matched to a gene: 9. The CDR3 consists of 16 residues. Germline V CDR1 and CDR2: LNHNV, YYDKDF (reference sequence).

This clone has just a few counts. This rearrangement joins TRBV7-2 to TRBJ1-2; D is perhaps TRBD1 (5 bases). Deletions cut 4 bases from V and 8 bases from J, with 20 bases between. The CDR3 loop spans 15 amino acids. The germline V gene has CDR1 SGHTA and CDR2 FQGNSA. CDR3 in DNA: TGTGCCAGCAGCTCCCCTTGGGTCAGGGCCGGGGGCTACACCTTC. This translates into CASSSPWVRAGGYTF.

This clone has a single count. Here the CDR3 DNA reads TGTGCCAGCAGATATTCGGGGGTACAAGAGACCCAGTACTTC. Amino acids: CASRYSGVQETQYF. The chain couples TRBV5-4 to TRBJ2-5, with D perhaps matching TRBD2 (6 bases). Germline CDR1 is SGHNT and CDR2 is YYREEE (reference sequence). The CDR3 loop spans 14 amino acids. The ends were cut back, 5 bases at V and 2 bases at J, with 13 bases in the middle.

This rearrangement joins TRBV7-2 to TRBJ2-5; TRBD2 aligns across 8 bases. Germline lookup yields CDR1 SGHTA and CDR2 FQGNSA. The CDR3 sequence is 17 residues long. J lost 9 bases, V lost 2 bases, and 17 bases had no gene match. In nucleotides, the CDR3 is TGTGCCAGCAGCTTACTAGGAACTAGCGGCCCCCCGGGAGCCCAGTACTTC. Translating it yields CASSLLGTSGPPGAQYF.

The CDR3 region has the DNA TGTGCCAGCAAGTCAATCCGGGACAGCTCCTACGAGCAGTACTTC. It yields the protein CASKSIRDSSYEQYF. The chain is built from TRBV6-5 and TRBJ2-5; TRBD1 aligns across 7 bases. The J call is doubtful: the DNA matches TRBJ2-7 better. The germline CDR1 and CDR2 sequences are MNHEY and SVGAGI. The length of the CDR3 is 15 residues.

The genes are TRBV7-9 and TRBJ2-7, with 11 bases fitting TRBD2. Germline V lookup: CDR1 SEHNR, CDR2 FQNEAQ (reference sequence). The V segment lost 1 base and the J segment 6 bases; nucleotides outside the gene matches: 5. The CDR3 covers 15 residues. CDR3 nucleotides: TGTGCCAGCAGCTTAGGGCCCCTAGCGGGAGGCGAGCAGTACTTC. It is translated as CASSLGPLAGGEQYF.

The chain links TRBV28 to TRBJ2-2; 9 nucleotides agree with TRBD2. After removal of 8 bases from V and 1 base from J, the junction contained 23 bases not matched to a gene. Germline V gives CDR1 MDHEN, CDR2 SYDVKM. The CDR3 runs 21 residues. DNA for the CDR3: TGTGCCAGCCCTTTAAGCGGGGAAATTCCGACTAGCGGAGTGAACACCGGGGAGCTGTTTTTT. Protein sequence: CASPLSGEIPTSGVNTGELFF.

This chain connects TRBV28 to TRBJ2-3, with D perhaps matching TRBD2 (6 bases). CDR1 and CDR2 from the germline V gene are MDHEN and SYDVKM. Deletions cut 6 bases from V and 0 bases from J, with 16 bases between. This CDR3 has 16 residues. The CDR3 sequence is CASSRGTDTSTDTQYF. CDR3 coding DNA: TGTGCCAGCAGCCGGGGGACGGATACTAGCACAGATACGCAGTATTTT.

This rearrangement joins TRBV4-1 to TRBJ1-5; TRBD1 matches at 8 bases. J was trimmed by 7 bases and V by 3 bases; bases with no gene match: 8. The CDR3 totals 15 residues. From germline, CDR1 is MGHRA and CDR2 YSYEKL. CDR3: CASSQQGAVGQPQHF. CDR3 bases: TGCGCCAGCAGCCAGCAGGGGGCCGTCGGACAGCCCCAGCATTTT.

CDR3 nucleotide sequence: TGTGCCATCAGTGAGACTCCTGCTAGCGGGAGGACTGGAGAGCAGTACTTC. It specifies CAISETPASGRTGEQYF. The chain couples TRBV10-3 to TRBJ2-7, with TRBD2 matching 11 bases. CDR3 length: 17 amino acids. With V trimmed by 2 bases and J by 7 bases, 13 bases remained unmatched. In germline, CDR1 is ENHRY, CDR2 SYGVKD.

The rearrangement links TRBV23-1 to TRBJ2-3; 9 bases match TRBD1. Being an ORF, TRBV23-1 has a function that is uncertain. Unmatched junction bases numbered 19, after V lost 0 bases and J lost 6 bases. This CDR3 spans 20 amino acids. The CDR3 region is CASSQSSTNCRDREVDTQYF. DNA for the CDR3: TGCGCCAGCAGTCAATCGTCGACTAACTGCCGGGACAGGGAGGTTGATACGCAGTATTTT.

J is TRBJ2-3 and V is TRBV7-8; weak D call: TRBD2 (6 bases). CDR1 is SGHVS, CDR2 FQNEAQ, per germline. This CDR3 spans 15 amino acids. Trimming cost V 6 bases and J 7 bases, with 20 bases left between them. The CDR3 protein is CASRGNSGRRYTQYF. In DNA, the CDR3 is TGTGCCAGCAGAGGGAACAGCGGGCGCAGGTATACGCAGTATTTT.

This chain joins TRBV4-1 and TRBJ2-7; D is undetermined. The germline V gene encodes CDR1 MGHRA and CDR2 YSYEKL. CDR3 size: 16 residues. The V end was cut by 1 base, the J end by 3 bases, with 16 bases between. The CDR3 is CASSQGKGRFDYEQYF. DNA of the CDR3: TGCGCCAGCAGCCAAGGGAAAGGCAGGTTTGACTACGAGCAGTACTTC.

CDR3 bases: TGTGCCACCAGCAGAGATCCGGGGAATTACGGCTACACCTTC. This sequence encodes CATSRDPGNYGYTF. The chain combines TRBV15 with TRBJ1-2; D not certain. Germline V gives CDR1 LNHNV, CDR2 YYDKDF (reference sequence). The CDR3 runs to 14 residues. Trimming took 0 bases from V and 8 from J, leaving 13 bases between them.

This clone showed up just once. Sequence at one end of the junction differs from germline and may be a read error. The CDR3 bases are TGCGCCAGCAGCCAAGTTTGGGGACAGGGAGGTGGTAACCCTGGCTACCCCTTC. The encoded protein is CASSQVWGQGGGNPGYPF. The rearrangement uses TRBV4-1 and TRBJ1-2, with TRBD1 identical over 9 bases. This CDR3 region has 18 residues. Germline CDR1 and CDR2: MGHRA and YSYEKL.